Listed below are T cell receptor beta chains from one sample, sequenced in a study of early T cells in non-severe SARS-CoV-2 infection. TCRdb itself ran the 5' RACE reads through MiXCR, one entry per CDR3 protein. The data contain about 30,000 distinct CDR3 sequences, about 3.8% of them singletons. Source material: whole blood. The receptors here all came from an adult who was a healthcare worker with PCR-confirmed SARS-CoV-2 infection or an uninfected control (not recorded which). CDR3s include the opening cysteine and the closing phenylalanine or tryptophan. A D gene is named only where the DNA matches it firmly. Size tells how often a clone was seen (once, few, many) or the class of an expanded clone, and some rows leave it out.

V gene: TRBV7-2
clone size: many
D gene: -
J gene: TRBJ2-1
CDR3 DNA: TGTGCCAGCAGCTTAGCCAGCCCCTACAATGAGCAGTTCTTC
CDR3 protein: CASSLASPYNEQFF

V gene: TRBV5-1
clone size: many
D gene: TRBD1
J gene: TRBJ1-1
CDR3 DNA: TGCGCCAGCAGCTTCAGGACAGGGGGGAGTTACACTGAAGCTTTCTTT
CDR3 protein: CASSFRTGGSYTEAFF

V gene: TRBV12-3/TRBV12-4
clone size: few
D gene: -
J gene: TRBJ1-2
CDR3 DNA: TGTGCCAGCAGTCCCAATCAACAGGGTTATGGCTACACCTTC
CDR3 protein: CASSPNQQGYGYTF

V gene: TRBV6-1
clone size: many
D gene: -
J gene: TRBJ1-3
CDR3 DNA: TGTGCCAGCAGTGAGTACATCTCTGGAAACACCATATATTTT
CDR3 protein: CASSEYISGNTIYF

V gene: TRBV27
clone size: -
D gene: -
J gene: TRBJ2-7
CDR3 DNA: TGTGCCAGCAGTACCTTACAGGGTTACGAGCAGTACTTC
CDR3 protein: CASSTLQGYEQYF

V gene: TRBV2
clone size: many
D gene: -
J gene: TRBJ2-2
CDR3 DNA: TGTGCCAGCATGGACAGAGCGAACACCGGGGAGCTGTTTTTT
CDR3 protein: CASMDRANTGELFF

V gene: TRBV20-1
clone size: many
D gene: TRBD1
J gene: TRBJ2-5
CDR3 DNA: TGCAGTGCTAGAGACTGGGACAGGGCTAGCGAGACCCAGTACTTC
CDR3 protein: CSARDWDRASETQYF

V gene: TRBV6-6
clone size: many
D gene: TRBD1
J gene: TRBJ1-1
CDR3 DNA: TGTGCCAGCAGCGGGACAGGGGGCCACAACACTGAAGCTTTCTTT
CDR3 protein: CASSGTGGHNTEAFF

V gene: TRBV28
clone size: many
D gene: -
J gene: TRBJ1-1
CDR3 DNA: TGTGCCAGCAGTTTATCCCCCGGGACTGGTAACACTGAAGCTTTCTTT
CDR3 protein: CASSLSPGTGNTEAFF

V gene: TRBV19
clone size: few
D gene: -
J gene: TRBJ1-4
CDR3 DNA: TGTGCCAGTAGTATATCCGAGCTGGAAAAACTGTTTTTT
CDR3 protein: CASSISELEKLFF

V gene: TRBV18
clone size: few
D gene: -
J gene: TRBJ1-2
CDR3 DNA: TGTGCCAGCTCACCATCCCAAAACTATGGCTACACCTTC
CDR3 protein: CASSPSQNYGYTF

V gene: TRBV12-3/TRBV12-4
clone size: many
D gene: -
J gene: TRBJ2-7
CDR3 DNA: TGTGCCAGCAGCTTGGGAGGCCCCTACGAGCAGTACTTC
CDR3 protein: CASSLGGPYEQYF

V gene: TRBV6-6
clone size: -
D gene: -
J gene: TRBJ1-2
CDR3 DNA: TGTGCCAGCAGTTCTCCGAAGACCGGTGATTATGGCTACACCTTC
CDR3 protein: CASSSPKTGDYGYTF

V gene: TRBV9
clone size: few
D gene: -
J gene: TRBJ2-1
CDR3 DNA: TGTGCCAGCAGCTTCCGGGCCACGTACAATGAGCAGTTCTTC
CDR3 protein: CASSFRATYNEQFF

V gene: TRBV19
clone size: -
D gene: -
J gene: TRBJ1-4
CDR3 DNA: TGTGCCAGTAAGTCAGGAGGGATCGGTGAAAAACTGTTTTTT
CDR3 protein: CASKSGGIGEKLFF

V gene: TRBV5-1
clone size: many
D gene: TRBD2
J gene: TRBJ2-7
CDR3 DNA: TGCGCCAGCAGCCCGGGACTAGCGGGGGTTTACGAGCAGTACTTC
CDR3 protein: CASSPGLAGVYEQYF

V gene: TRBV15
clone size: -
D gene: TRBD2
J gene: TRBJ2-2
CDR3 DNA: TGTGCCACCAGCAGCCCGGGTCTAGCGGTCCCCGGGGAGCTGTTTTTT
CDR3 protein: CATSSPGLAVPGELFF

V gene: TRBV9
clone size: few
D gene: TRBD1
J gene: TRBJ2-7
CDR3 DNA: TGTGCCAGCAGCGCGCATGGACAGGGGAACAACGAGCAGTACTTC
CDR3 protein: CASSAHGQGNNEQYF

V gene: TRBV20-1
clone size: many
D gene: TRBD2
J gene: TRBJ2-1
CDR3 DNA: TGCAGTGCTAGAGAGTCGGGCTCTAGCGGGAGTGTAGATGAGCAGTTCTTC
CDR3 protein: CSARESGSSGSVDEQFF

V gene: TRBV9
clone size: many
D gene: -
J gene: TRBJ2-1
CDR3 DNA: TGTGCCAGCAGCGTGGAGGTGGGATTTAGGGACAATGAGCAGTTCTTC
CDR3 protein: CASSVEVGFRDNEQFF

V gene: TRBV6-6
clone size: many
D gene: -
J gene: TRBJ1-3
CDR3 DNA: TGTGCCAGCCTACCCGGGGGCAACACGGGAAACACCATATATTTT
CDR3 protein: CASLPGGNTGNTIYF

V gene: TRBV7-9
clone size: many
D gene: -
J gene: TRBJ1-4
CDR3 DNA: TGTGCCAGCAGCCCGGGTCTTGTGGGACCTAATGAAAAACTGTTTTTT
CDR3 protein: CASSPGLVGPNEKLFF

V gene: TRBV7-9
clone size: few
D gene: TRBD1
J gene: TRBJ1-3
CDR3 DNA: TGTGCCAGCAGCTCCGGACAGGGAGAGGCTGGAAACACCATATATTTT
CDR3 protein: CASSSGQGEAGNTIYF

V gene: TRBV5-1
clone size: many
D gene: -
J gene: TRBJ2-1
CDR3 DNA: TGCGCCAGCAGCGATGGGACGGGCAATGAGCAGTTCTTC
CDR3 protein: CASSDGTGNEQFF

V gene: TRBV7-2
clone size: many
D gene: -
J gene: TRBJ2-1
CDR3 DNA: TGTGCCAGCAGCCCCCCGCGGCGAAGGTCCTACAATGAGCAGTTCTTC
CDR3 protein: CASSPPRRRSYNEQFF

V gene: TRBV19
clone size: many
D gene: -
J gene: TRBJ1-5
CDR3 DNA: TGTGCCAGTAGTATCATAGGGCTGGGGAATCAGCCCCAGCATTTT
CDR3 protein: CASSIIGLGNQPQHF

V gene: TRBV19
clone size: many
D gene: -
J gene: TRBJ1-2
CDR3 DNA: TGTGCCAGTAAAAGGATTAACTATGGCTACACCTTC
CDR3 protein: CASKRINYGYTF

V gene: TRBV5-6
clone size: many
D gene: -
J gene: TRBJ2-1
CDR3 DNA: TGTGCCAGCACGGCGAGGGGTGAGCAGTTCTTC
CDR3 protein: CASTARGEQFF

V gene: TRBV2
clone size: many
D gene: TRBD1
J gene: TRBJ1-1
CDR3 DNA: TGTGCCAGCGTGGACAGGGGGATCGACACTGAAGCTTTCTTT
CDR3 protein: CASVDRGIDTEAFF